Below, one T cell receptor (beta chain) is given with its context. Antigen unknown. These data belong to a study of immune evolution from preneoplasia to lung adenocarcinoma. The study's findings and limits: Normal lung had highest clonality; later lesions appeared denser, more diverse. Normal lung had the highest top T cell clone frequencies.

Repertoires were generated with immunoSEQ multiplex PCR, while TCRdb's copy carries only in-frame clones and drops some. Of around 3,000 clones detected, 80% to 85% appear once; the ten largest clones hold 11% to 15%. Trimming took off 1 base at V and 2 bases at J, with 6 bases between the two ends. The V gene's germline CDR1 is SGDLS and CDR2 YYNGEE. CDR3 length: 13 amino acids. Histologic diagnosis was independently verified by two lung pathologists. The rearrangement uses TRBV9 and TRBJ1-1, with D uncertain. The specimen was FFPE adjacent normal lung tissue. This TCR was sampled from a person aged 40-50 years with lung adenocarcinoma. CDR3 nucleotides: TGTGCCAGCAGCGTAACCACCAACACTGAAGCTTTCTTT. Protein product: CASSVTTNTEAFF.